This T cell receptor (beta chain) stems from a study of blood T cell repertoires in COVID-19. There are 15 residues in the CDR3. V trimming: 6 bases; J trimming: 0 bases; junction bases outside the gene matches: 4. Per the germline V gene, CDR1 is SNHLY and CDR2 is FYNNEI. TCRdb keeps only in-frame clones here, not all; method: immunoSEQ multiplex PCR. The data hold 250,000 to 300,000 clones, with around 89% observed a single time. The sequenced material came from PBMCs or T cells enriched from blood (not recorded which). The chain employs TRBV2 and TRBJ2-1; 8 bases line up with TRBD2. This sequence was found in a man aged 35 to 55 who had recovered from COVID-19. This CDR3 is CASRGGTSSYNEQFF. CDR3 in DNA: TGTGCCAGCAGGGGGGGGACTAGCTCCTACAATGAGCAGTTCTTC.